These 14 T cell receptor beta chains share one sample of origin, sequenced in a study of blood T cell repertoires in COVID-19. TCRdb's copy holds only in-frame clones and misses some; the assay was immunoSEQ multiplex PCR. This sample has fewer than 650,000 clones, with roughly nine tenths found just once. Input material: peripheral blood. The origin of the receptors is a woman aged 50 to 65 with COVID-19, enrolled during active disease.

This sequence joins TRBV5-1 and TRBJ2-7; 12 nucleotides line up with TRBD1. CDR3 length: 15 residues. The V segment lost 4 bases and the J segment 5 bases; nucleotides outside the gene matches: 7. CDR1 is SGHRS, CDR2 YFSETQ, per germline. The CDR3 region is CASSPRDRGQDEQYF. The CDR3, as DNA: TGCGCCAGCAGCCCCAGGGACAGGGGGCAGGACGAGCAGTACTTC.

This rearrangement joins TRBV29-1 to TRBJ1-3; D is undetermined. Germline CDR1 SQVTM, CDR2 ANQGSEA. Trimming cost V 6 bases and J 0 bases, with 9 bases left between them. CDR3 size: 13 residues. The DNA of the CDR3 is TGCAGCGTGACCCGGGGCTCTGGAAACACCATATATTTT. Translation gives CSVTRGSGNTIYF.

V gene TRBV6-1 combines with J gene TRBJ2-4, with TRBD2 matching over 11 bases. Per the germline V gene, CDR1 is MNHNS and CDR2 is SASEGT. The CDR3 loop spans 16 amino acids. The J segment lost 8 bases and the V segment lost 3 bases, leaving 9 bases of the junction unmatched. The CDR3 sequence is CASSDHSGGALDIQYF. For the CDR3, the DNA is TGTGCCAGCAGTGATCATAGCGGGGGGGCCCTAGACATTCAGTACTTC.

This chain links TRBV2 with TRBJ2-3; 7 nucleotides match TRBD2. Germline CDR1 reads SNHLY; CDR2 reads FYNNEI. V shed 5 bases, J shed 1 base, and the junction held 6 bases outside the gene matches. The CDR3 totals 15 residues. DNA of the CDR3: TGTGCCAGCAGTCTTCAGCGGGGCCGCACAGATACGCAGTATTTT. Protein product: CASSLQRGRTDTQYF.

The CDR3 reads CSATITTGAFF. CDR3 DNA: TGCAGTGCTACCATTACCACAGGGGCTTTCTTT. The V call is TRBV20-1, the J call TRBJ1-1, with TRBD1 as a possible D gene (6 bases). V was clipped by 4 bases and J by 11 bases, with 14 bases between them. CDR1 and CDR2 from the germline V gene are DFQATT and SNEGSKA (reference sequence). There are 11 residues in the CDR3.

The rearrangement links TRBV6-2 or TRBV6-3 to TRBJ2-1, with 11 positions matching TRBD1. This CDR3 spans 16 amino acids. Germline V gene lookup returns CDR1 MNHEY and CDR2 SVGEGT. V gave up 5 bases and J gave up 4 bases; unmatched junction bases: 7. The CDR3: CASSPGTGGSYNEQFF. CDR3 DNA: TGTGCCAGCAGTCCCGGGACAGGGGGTTCTTACAATGAGCAGTTCTTC.

CDR3 in DNA: TGCGCCAGCAGGTCTCGGACTGGCCACTACGAGCAGTACTTC. This sequence encodes CASRSRTGHYEQYF. The V call is TRBV5-1, the J call TRBJ2-7, with D perhaps matching TRBD2 (5 bases). Trimming cost V 5 bases and J 3 bases, with 15 bases left between them. CDR3 length: 14 amino acids. CDR1 is SGHRS and CDR2 is YFSETQ in the germline V gene. Full variable domain (remainder filled in from reference TRBV5-1 and TRBJ2-7): KAGVTQTPRYLIKTRGQQVTLSCSPISGHRSVSWYQQTPGQGLQFLFEYFSETQRNKGNFPGRFSGRQFSNSRSEMNVSTLELGDSALYLCASRSRTGHYEQYFGPGTRLTVT.

Concerning this clone itself: Relative to the germline gene, one junction end is altered; a read error may explain this. The chain carries TRBV6-5 and TRBJ1-1; a weak D match, TRBD1 (5 bases). CDR1 is MNHEY, CDR2 SVGAGI, per germline. The CDR3 totals 15 residues. CDR3 in amino acids: CASSYRTPSNSEAFF. DNA for the CDR3: TGTGCCAGCAGTTACAGGACACCTTCGAACTCTGAAGCTTTCTTT.

With respect to this clone: Other DNA sequences of this sample code for an identical CDR3. The V gene is TRBV27, the J gene TRBJ1-2; 11 bases fit TRBD1. The germline V gene has CDR1 MNHEY and CDR2 SMNVEV (reference sequence). This CDR3 is built from 14 residues. V lost 6 bases to trimming and J lost 8 bases; unmatched junction nucleotides: 8. As DNA, the CDR3 is TGTGCCAGCAGCTCTGGACAGGGGGCGCCAGGCTACACCTTC. Translation: CASSSGQGAPGYTF.

This chain uses TRBV27 with TRBJ2-1, with 11 nucleotides matching TRBD1. With V trimmed by 5 bases and J by 8 bases, 11 bases remained unmatched. Germline assignment: CDR1 MNHEY and CDR2 SMNVEV (reference sequence). The CDR3 loop spans 16 amino acids. CDR3 DNA sequence: TGTGCCAGCAGTCCCACCGGGACAGGGGGTACATATGAGCAGTTCTTC. It yields the protein CASSPTGTGGTYEQFF.

The rearrangement uses TRBV12-3 or TRBV12-4 and TRBJ1-1; no firm D call. The V end lost 7 bases, the J end lost 8 bases, and 17 bases lay between the germline ends. CDR3 size: 13 residues. In DNA form, the CDR3 reads TGTGCCAGCATCCTAGGCGCGGGAGGGGAAGCTTTCTTT. Amino acid sequence: CASILGAGGEAFF.

This clone was detected only a few times. The chain couples TRBV5-6 to TRBJ1-2; D is undetermined. The germline V and J ends were trimmed by 4 bases and 5 bases, with 6 bases remaining between them. The CDR3 covers 11 residues. CDR1 is SGHDT and CDR2 is YYEEEE in the germline V gene. The CDR3 spells CASSQAYGYTF. The CDR3 DNA reads as TGTGCCAGCAGCCAGGCGTATGGCTACACCTTC.

V usage is TRBV6-6 and J usage is TRBJ1-1; D possibly corresponds to TRBD1 (5 bases). V lost 7 bases and J 1 base, leaving 13 bases between the germline ends. CDR1 MNHNY and CDR2 SVGAGI come from the germline V gene (reference sequence). This CDR3 spans 14 amino acids. The CDR3 is CASTNKQANTEAFF. The CDR3 DNA follows: TGTGCCAGCACCAATAAACAGGCGAACACTGAAGCTTTCTTT.

This clone was seen just once. V is TRBV19 and J is TRBJ2-2; TRBD2 might be the D (5 bases). V was trimmed by 7 bases and J by 3 bases, leaving 12 bases between them. The CDR3 runs 14 residues. In germline, CDR1 is LNHDA, CDR2 SQIVND (reference sequence). The CDR3: CASTPGYDTGELFF. DNA of the CDR3: TGTGCCAGTACCCCGGGGTACGACACCGGGGAGCTGTTTTTT.